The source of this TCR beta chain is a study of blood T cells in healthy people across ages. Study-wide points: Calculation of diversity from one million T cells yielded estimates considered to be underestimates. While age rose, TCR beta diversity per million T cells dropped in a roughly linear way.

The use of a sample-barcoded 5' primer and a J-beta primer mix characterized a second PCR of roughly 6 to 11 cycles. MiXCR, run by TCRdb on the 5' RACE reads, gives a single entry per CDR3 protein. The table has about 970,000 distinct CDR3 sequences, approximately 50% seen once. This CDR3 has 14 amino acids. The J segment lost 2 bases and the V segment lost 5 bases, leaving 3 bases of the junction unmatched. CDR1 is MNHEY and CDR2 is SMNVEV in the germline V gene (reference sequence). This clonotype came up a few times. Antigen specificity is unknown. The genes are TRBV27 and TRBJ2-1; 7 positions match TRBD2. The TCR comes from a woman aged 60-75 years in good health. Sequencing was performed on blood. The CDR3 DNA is TGTGCCAGCAGTCAAGGACTAGCCTACAATGAGCAGTTCTTC. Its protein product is CASSQGLAYNEQFF.